This TCR beta chain was observed in a study of Graves' ophthalmopathy and Graves' hyperthyroidism. Ophthalmopathy donors showed moderate-to-severe activity, CAS ≥3, NOSPECS ≥4 and a duration under 3 months. In this sample, this clonotype turned up many times. Researchers took RNA transcripts and amplified TCR beta CDR3 regions from them. First-round RT-PCR relied on HTBI primers, and a second-round multiplex PCR came next. One entry per CDR3 protein results from TCRdb running MiXCR on the multiplex PCR reads. The profile covers about 150,000 distinct CDR3 sequences, with 37% appearing a single time and under 6.5% taken by the ten largest. This CDR3 is built from 14 residues. V was clipped by 6 bases and J by 5 bases, with 16 bases between them. Per germline, CDR1 MNHEY and CDR2 SMNVEV (reference sequence).

This clonotype originated in a woman aged 40 to 50 with Graves' ophthalmopathy. The sample was peripheral blood. The gene calls are TRBV27 and TRBJ1-1; tentatively, D is TRBD1 (5 bases). The CDR3 DNA reads as TGTGCCAGCAGCGTCGGGGGAGGGTCGACTGAAGCTTTCTTT. Protein: CASSVGGGSTEAFF.